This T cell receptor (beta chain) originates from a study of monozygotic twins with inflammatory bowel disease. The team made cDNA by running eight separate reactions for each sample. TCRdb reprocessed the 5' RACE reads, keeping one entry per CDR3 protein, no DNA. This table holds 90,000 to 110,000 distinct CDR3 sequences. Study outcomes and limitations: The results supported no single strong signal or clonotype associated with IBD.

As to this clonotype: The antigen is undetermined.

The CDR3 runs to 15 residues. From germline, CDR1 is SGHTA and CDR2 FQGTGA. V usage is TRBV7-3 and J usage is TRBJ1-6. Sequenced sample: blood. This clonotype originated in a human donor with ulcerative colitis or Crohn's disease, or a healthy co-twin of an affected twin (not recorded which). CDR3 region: CASRLISGLNSPLHF.